The T cell receptor beta chain described here comes from a study of cytomegalovirus exposure and HLA in healthy donors. V lost 4 bases to trimming and J lost 2 bases; unmatched junction nucleotides: 10. Germline V gene sequence: CDR1 SGHRS, CDR2 YFSETQ. The CDR3 contains 16 residues. In regard to this clone: Its antigen is not identified.

Study findings and constraints: On later analysis, the bulk of CMV-associated TCR beta chains appeared to be HLA-restricted. Per a prior analysis, the majority of TCR beta V segments were productive roughly 87% or roughly 30% of the time.

13 Jbeta primers and 60 Vbeta primers were used for the PCR. TCRdb keeps only in-frame clones here, not all; method: immunoSEQ multiplex PCR. The sample has 100,000 to 150,000 clones, about 74% seen once. Donors were ostensibly healthy at sampling, although undocumented immune exposures were probable. J is TRBJ2-5 and V is TRBV5-1; 8 bases agree with TRBD2. The source of this sequence is a woman between 45 and 60 years old in good health and CMV-seropositive. Sequences were obtained from PBMCs. CDR3 region: CASSPHSGAGQETQYF. CDR3 sequence (DNA): TGCGCCAGCAGCCCCCATAGCGGGGCAGGACAAGAGACCCAGTACTTC.